Described below is a single T cell receptor (beta chain) sequence and its context. The germline gene is not matched at one end of the junction; a read error may be the cause. These data belong to a study of identical twins. TCRdb redid the calling of the 5' RACE reads with MiXCR, one entry per CDR3 protein. The table includes about 530,000 distinct CDR3 sequences, around 22% detected once. Germline V gives CDR1 KGHSH, CDR2 LQKENI. This CDR3 has 13 amino acids. The sample also formed part of further work on yellow fever vaccine responses in identical twins.

Sequenced: CD4+ T cells sorted from blood. The TCR comes from a woman aged 18-35 years in good health. This rearrangement joins TRBV18 to TRBJ1-1, with D hard to call. The CDR3 loop reads CASSPPTGPEAIF. CDR3 nucleotides: TGTGCCAGCTCACCACCGACCGGCCCTGAAGCTATCTTT.